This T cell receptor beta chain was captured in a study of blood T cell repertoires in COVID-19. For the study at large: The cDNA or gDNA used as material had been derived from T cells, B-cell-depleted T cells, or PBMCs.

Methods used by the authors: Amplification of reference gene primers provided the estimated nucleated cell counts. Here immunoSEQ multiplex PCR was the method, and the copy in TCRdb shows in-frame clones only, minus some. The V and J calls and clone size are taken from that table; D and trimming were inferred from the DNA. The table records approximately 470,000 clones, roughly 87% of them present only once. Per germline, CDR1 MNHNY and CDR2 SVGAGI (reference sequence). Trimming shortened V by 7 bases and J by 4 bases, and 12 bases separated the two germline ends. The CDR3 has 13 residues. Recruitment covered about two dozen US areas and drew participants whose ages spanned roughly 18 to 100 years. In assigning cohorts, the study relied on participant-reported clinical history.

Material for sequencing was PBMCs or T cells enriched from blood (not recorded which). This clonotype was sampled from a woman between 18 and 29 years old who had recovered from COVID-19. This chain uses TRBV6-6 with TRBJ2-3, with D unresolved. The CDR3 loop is CASTGMTSDTQYF. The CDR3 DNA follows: TGTGCCAGCACCGGCATGACTTCAGATACGCAGTATTTT.